This entry describes one TCR beta chain. These data belong to a study of radiotherapy plus CTLA-4 blockade in lung cancer. The length of the CDR3 is 19 residues. In germline, CDR1 is SGHKS, CDR2 YYEKEE (reference sequence). The junction had 18 bases not matched to a gene; V was cut back by 0 bases and J by 8 bases. Measured with immunoSEQ multiplex PCR; TCRdb has only the in-frame clones, and not every one. This table has nearly 15,000 clones, 72% appearing once. The gene calls are TRBV5-5 and TRBJ1-2, with 11 bases fitting TRBD1. Sequencing used peripheral blood, obtained from a patient treated with radiotherapy plus ipilimumab. The clonotype originates from a human donor with non-small cell lung cancer whose response to radiotherapy plus ipilimumab could not be evaluated. The CDR3 bases are TGTGCCAGCAGCTTGGTCGTGGTCTCCGGGACAGGGGGTTTTCGGGGCTACACCTTC. This translates into CASSLVVVSGTGGFRGYTF.